These 6 T cell receptor beta chains were all obtained from the same sample, sequenced in a study of early T cells in non-severe SARS-CoV-2 infection. TCRdb used MiXCR to reprocess the 5' RACE reads, holding one entry per CDR3 protein. This table has roughly 47,000 distinct CDR3 sequences, around a quarter appearing once. The sample was whole blood, taken at baseline. These receptor sequences come from an adult who was a healthcare worker with PCR-confirmed SARS-CoV-2 infection or an uninfected control (not recorded which).

This clonotype was observed a few times. The rearrangement joins TRBV12-3 or TRBV12-4 to TRBJ2-7; 11 bases map to TRBD1. CDR3 length: 14 amino acids. Unmatched junction bases numbered 6, after V lost 6 bases and J lost 5 bases. CDR3 sequence (DNA): TGTGCCAGCAGCGACCGGGACAGGGGGGACGAGCAGTACTTC. Encoded protein: CASSDRDRGDEQYF.

This clonotype was found a few times. The chain uses TRBV11-2 and TRBJ2-2; 10 bases map to TRBD2. V shed 4 bases, J shed 3 bases, and the junction held 2 bases outside the gene matches. Per the germline V gene, CDR1 is SGHAT and CDR2 is FQNNGV. The length of the CDR3 is 15 residues. This chain's CDR3 is CASSWTSGYTGELFF. CDR3 DNA sequence: TGTGCCAGCAGCTGGACTAGCGGATACACCGGGGAGCTGTTTTTT.

V usage is TRBV9 and J usage is TRBJ1-3, with no clear D. This CDR3 is 16 amino acids long. V lost 0 bases and J lost 0, with 10 bases in between. CDR1 and CDR2 from the germline V gene are SGDLS and YYNGEE. The DNA for the CDR3 is TGTGCCAGCAGCGTAGATAGGCGAGCCTCTGGAAACACCATATATTTT. It specifies CASSVDRRASGNTIYF.

Here the CDR3 DNA reads TGCAGTGCCCACCCGAGCTTCTATGGGACTAGCGGGGGGGCCGGCGAGCAGTTCTTC. Translation gives CSAHPSFYGTSGGAGEQFF. The chain joins TRBV20-1 to TRBJ2-1; 16 bases line up with TRBD2. Trimming removed 6 bases from V and 10 bases from J; junction bases left unmatched: 21. CDR1 is DFQATT, CDR2 SNEGSKA, per germline (reference sequence). The CDR3 spans 19 residues.

This clonotype has more than one count but fewer than ten. The CDR3 coding sequence is TGTGCCAGCAGCTCACCCCCGCGAGGCCGGAATGAGCAGTTCTTC. Translated, it gives CASSSPPRGRNEQFF. The V call is TRBV7-8, the J call TRBJ2-1; the D is unclear. The CDR3 spans 15 residues. The germline CDR1 and CDR2 sequences are SGHVS and FQNEAQ. Trimming took off 4 bases at V and 7 bases at J, with 17 bases between the two ends.

V is TRBV18 and J is TRBJ1-5; 8 nucleotides align to TRBD1. The junction had 14 bases not matched to a gene; V was cut back by 6 bases and J by 7 bases. In germline, CDR1 is KGHSH, CDR2 LQKENI. CDR3 size: 16 residues. This chain's CDR3 is CASSLGTAGGIQPQHF. CDR3 DNA: TGTGCCAGCTCCCTTGGTACGGCAGGGGGCATCCAGCCCCAGCATTTT. Filled out from reference TRBV18 and TRBJ1-5, the complete variable domain reads NAGVMQNPRHLVRRRGQEARLRCSPMKGHSHVYWYRQLPEEGLKFMVYLQKENIIDESGMPKERFSAEFPKEGPSILRIQQVVRGDSAAYFCASSLGTAGGIQPQHFGDGTRLSIL.